This TCR beta chain comes out of a study of blood T cell repertoires in COVID-19. Per the original methods: Reference gene primer amplification gave nucleated cell count estimates. Some clones are missing from TCRdb's copy, which holds only in-frame ones; the method was immunoSEQ multiplex PCR. The V and J calls and clone size come from that table; D and trimming were worked out from the DNA. In the table there are about 200,000 clones, approximately 83% of which are singletons. V dropped 2 bases and J dropped 5 bases, with 12 bases sitting between them. The CDR3 extends over 15 amino acids. Germline V gene data show CDR1 as SNHLY and CDR2 as FYNNEI. Each participant's cohort was designated according to participant-reported clinical history. Participants classified as exposed had met a COVID-19 case within 2 weeks before study entry.

V gene TRBV2 combines with J gene TRBJ2-2; D gene ambiguous. Sequenced: PBMCs or T cells enriched from blood (not recorded which). This clonotype was obtained from a woman aged 45-65 years who had been exposed to COVID-19. The chain's CDR3 is CASSEMVSKTGELFF. In DNA form, the CDR3 reads TGTGCCAGCAGTGAAATGGTTAGCAAAACCGGGGAGCTGTTTTTT.